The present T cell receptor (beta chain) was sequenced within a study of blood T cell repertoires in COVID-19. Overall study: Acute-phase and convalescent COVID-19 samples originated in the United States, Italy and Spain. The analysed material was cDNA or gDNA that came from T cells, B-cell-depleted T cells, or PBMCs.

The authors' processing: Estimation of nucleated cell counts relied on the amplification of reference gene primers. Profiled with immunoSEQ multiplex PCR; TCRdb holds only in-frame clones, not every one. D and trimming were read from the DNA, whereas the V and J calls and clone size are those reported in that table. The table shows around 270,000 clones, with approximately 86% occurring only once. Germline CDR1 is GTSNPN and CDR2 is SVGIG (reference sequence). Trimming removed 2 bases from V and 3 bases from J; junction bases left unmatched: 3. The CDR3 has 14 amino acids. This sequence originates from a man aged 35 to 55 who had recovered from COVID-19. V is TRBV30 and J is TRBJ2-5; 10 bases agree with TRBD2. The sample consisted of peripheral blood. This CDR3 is CAWSPTSGKETQYF. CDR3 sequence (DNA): TGTGCCTGGAGTCCTACTAGCGGGAAAGAGACCCAGTACTTC. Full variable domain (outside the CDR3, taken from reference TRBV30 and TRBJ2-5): SQTIHQWPATLVQPVGSPLSLECTVEGTSNPNLYWYRQAAGRGLQLLFYSVGIGQISSEVPQNLSASRPQDRQFILSSKKLLLSDSGFYLCAWSPTSGKETQYFGPGTRLLVL.